This is a list of T cell receptor beta chains from one sample in a study of technical replicates of blood from four donors. Clones were sequenced by immunoSEQ multiplex PCR, and TCRdb holds only the in-frame ones, with some missing. The top ten clones hold approximately 0.38% of a sample with 80,000 to 100,000 clones, approximately 96% of them seen once. Sequencing input: T cells isolated from PBMCs. The receptors here all came from a human donor in good health. Each CDR3 is given with its conserved first and last residue. D genes are given only for firm matches. Size is stated for part of the rows, as once, few or many counts, or as a class when the clone is expanded.

j_gene,d_gene,v_gene,abundance,CDR3aa,CDR3nt
TRBJ2-7,TRBD1,TRBV6-1,once,CASSESPGQVYEQYF,TGTGCCAGCAGTGAATCTCCGGGACAGGTCTACGAGCAGTACTTC
TRBJ2-2,.,TRBV6-1,.,CASSATGFRTGELFF,TGTGCCAGCAGTGCCACAGGGTTTCGGACCGGGGAGCTGTTTTTT
TRBJ2-5,TRBD1,TRBV28,.,CASRPDGQGSKTQYF,TGTGCCAGCAGACCCGACGGACAGGGCTCGAAGACCCAGTACTTC
TRBJ1-3,.,TRBV11-1,.,CASSLYPEQSNTIYF,TGTGCCAGCAGCTTATATCCGGAACAGTCAAACACCATATATTTT
TRBJ2-1,TRBD2,TRBV9,.,CASSTTTSGSSREQFF,TGTGCCAGCAGCACCACGACTAGCGGGAGCTCGCGTGAGCAGTTCTTC
TRBJ2-3,.,TRBV5-6,.,CASSLAPSRGYTDTQYF,TGTGCCAGCAGCTTGGCCCCTTCGCGGGGCTACACAGATACGCAGTATTTT
TRBJ2-7,.,TRBV21-1,.,CASSTSTGDGNYEQYF,TGTGCCAGCAGCACCTCGACAGGAGACGGTAACTACGAGCAGTACTTC
TRBJ2-1,TRBD2,TRBV19,.,CASSIGGGIIFF,TGTGCCAGTAGTATCGGGGGAGGGATCATATTCTTC
TRBJ2-7,TRBD2,TRBV10-3,.,CAISESRESKYEQYF,TGTGCCATCAGTGAGTCGCGGGAGTCGAAATACGAGCAGTACTTC
TRBJ1-4,TRBD1,TRBV4-1,.,CASSPRDRGGTNEKLFF,TGCGCCAGCAGCCCTCGGGACAGGGGTGGAACTAATGAAAAACTGTTTTTT
TRBJ2-7,TRBD1,TRBV18,.,CASSPGTGVDEQYF,TGTGCCAGCTCCCCCGGGACAGGGGTGGACGAGCAGTACTTC
TRBJ2-7,TRBD2,TRBV4-1,.,CASSHREAGSSEQYF,TGCGCCAGCAGCCATCGTGAAGCGGGAAGTAGCGAGCAGTACTTC
TRBJ2-7,.,TRBV6-1,.,CASRYRKGYEQYF,TGTGCCAGCCGGTACAGGAAGGGTTACGAGCAGTACTTC
TRBJ2-2,.,TRBV7-3,.,CASSLLANTGELFF,TGTGCCAGCAGCTTACTTGCGAACACCGGGGAGCTGTTTTTT
TRBJ1-1,.,TRBV6-5,.,CASSYGGSEAFF,TGTGCCAGCAGTTACGGGGGGTCTGAAGCTTTCTTT
TRBJ1-1,.,TRBV27,.,CASSQRRNTEAFF,TGTGCCAGCAGTCAGAGGCGTAACACTGAAGCTTTCTTT
TRBJ2-5,TRBD2,TRBV15,once,CATSLGGLAGLQETQYF,TGTGCCACCAGCCTCGGAGGACTAGCGGGACTACAAGAGACCCAGTACTTC
TRBJ2-1,TRBD2,TRBV11-2,.,CASSHLSSGSSYNEQFF,TGTGCCAGCAGCCACTTATCTAGCGGGAGTTCCTACAATGAGCAGTTCTTC
TRBJ2-7,TRBD2,TRBV4-1,.,CASSQDPVGGTGYEQYF,TGCGCCAGCAGCCAAGATCCCGTGGGGGGGACGGGATACGAGCAGTACTTC
TRBJ1-1,.,TRBV19,few,CASSIGRGTEAFF,TGTGCCAGTAGTATAGGCAGAGGCACTGAAGCTTTCTTT
TRBJ2-7,TRBD2,TRBV4-2,.,CASSQDKGAGGSEQYF,TGTGCCAGCAGCCAAGATAAGGGAGCGGGAGGAAGCGAGCAGTACTTC
TRBJ2-1,TRBD2,TRBV29-1,.,CSVEDLAEKGNEQFF,TGCAGCGTTGAAGATCTAGCGGAGAAAGGCAATGAGCAGTTCTTC
TRBJ1-2,.,TRBV7-6,.,CASSFNRQLDGYTF,TGTGCCAGCAGCTTCAACCGACAGTTAGATGGCTACACCTTC
TRBJ1-5,TRBD1,TRBV7-8,.,CASSLDGQVTNQPQHF,TGTGCCAGCAGCTTAGATGGACAGGTGACTAATCAGCCCCAGCATTTT
TRBJ1-2,TRBD1,TRBV19,.,CASSETGYGYTF,TGTGCCAGTAGCGAGACAGGGTATGGCTACACCTTC
TRBJ1-1,.,TRBV11-2,.,CASSLTGAEAFF,TGTGCCAGCAGCTTAACCGGAGCTGAAGCTTTCTTT
TRBJ2-7,TRBD2,TRBV19,.,CASSIVLAGASEQYF,TGTGCCAGTAGTATTGTATTAGCGGGAGCTAGCGAGCAGTACTTC
TRBJ1-4,TRBD1,TRBV5-1,.,CASSYYPQGEEKLFF,TGCGCCAGCAGCTACTATCCCCAGGGGGAGGAAAAACTGTTTTTT
TRBJ1-1,.,TRBV18,.,CASSETWNTEAFF,TGTGCCAGCTCAGAAACATGGAACACTGAAGCTTTCTTT
TRBJ2-7,TRBD1,TRBV11-3,.,CASSLTGTGVNEQYF,TGTGCCAGCAGCTTAACCGGGACAGGGGTTAACGAGCAGTACTTC
TRBJ1-3,.,TRBV6-5,.,CASSYSGARNTIYF,TGTGCCAGCAGTTACTCTGGGGCCAGGAACACCATATATTTT
TRBJ1-5,TRBD1,TRBV29-1,.,CSVAYGDREFQPQHF,TGCAGCGTTGCTTATGGAGACAGGGAGTTCCAGCCCCAGCATTTT
TRBJ2-1,.,TRBV9,.,CASSVDYGGSYNEQFF,TGTGCCAGCAGCGTAGATTACGGGGGCTCCTACAATGAGCAGTTCTTC
TRBJ2-7,.,TRBV27,.,CASSTGITYEQYF,TGTGCCAGCAGTACCGGGATAACCTACGAGCAGTACTTC
TRBJ2-3,.,TRBV6-5,.,CASSYSIGGEADTQYF,TGTGCCAGCAGTTACTCGATAGGGGGAGAAGCAGATACGCAGTATTTT
TRBJ1-1,.,TRBV15,once,CATSRDPRGNTEAFF,TGTGCCACCAGCAGAGATCCCAGGGGGAACACTGAAGCTTTCTTT
TRBJ2-7,.,TRBV6-5,.,CASSYDSSGYYEQYF,TGTGCCAGCAGTTACGACTCAAGCGGTTACTACGAGCAGTACTTC
TRBJ1-5,.,TRBV2,once,CASSVQAGTSGQPQHF,TGTGCCAGCAGTGTCCAAGCGGGGACTTCTGGTCAGCCCCAGCATTTT
TRBJ2-5,TRBD1,TRBV27,.,CASSLDRGLKTQYF,TGTGCCAGCAGTTTGGACAGGGGGCTTAAGACCCAGTACTTC
TRBJ1-1,TRBD1,TRBV18,.,CASSDRGTRYTEAFF,TGTGCCAGCTCGGACAGGGGGACCAGATACACTGAAGCTTTCTTT
TRBJ2-1,TRBD2,TRBV5-1,.,CASSLAGTSGRYEQFF,TGCGCCAGCAGCTTGGCCGGGACTAGCGGGAGGTATGAGCAGTTCTTC
TRBJ2-2,.,TRBV15,.,CATSRDRFPGELFF,TGTGCCACCAGCAGAGATCGTTTTCCCGGGGAGCTGTTTTTT
TRBJ2-7,.,TRBV28,.,CASTRQHGAYEQYF,TGTGCCAGCACCAGACAGCATGGGGCCTACGAGCAGTACTTC
TRBJ2-7,.,TRBV7-6,.,CASSLVPQGYEQYF,TGTGCCAGCAGCTTAGTGCCCCAGGGCTACGAGCAGTACTTC
TRBJ1-1,.,TRBV4-2,.,CASSQGGPEAFF,TGTGCCAGCAGCCAAGGGGGCCCTGAAGCTTTCTTT